Sequencing of this T cell receptor beta chain was carried out in a study of cytomegalovirus exposure and HLA in healthy donors. CDR1 is DFQATT, CDR2 SNEGSKA, per germline (reference sequence). This CDR3 spans 11 amino acids. Between the trimmed V and J ends, which lost 3 bases and 4 bases, there was a span of 6 bases. The repertoire was sequenced with immunoSEQ multiplex PCR; TCRdb's copy has only in-frame clones and lacks some. The repertoire includes roughly 300,000 clones, about nine tenths of them detected once, and over 1% sits in the top ten. The TCR sequence derives from a woman under 40 in good health and CMV-seropositive. This sequence joins TRBV20-1 and TRBJ1-2; D not certain. The sequenced sample was PBMCs. Here the CDR3 DNA reads TGCAGTGCTAGTGATGTCTATGGCTACACCTTC. As protein: CSASDVYGYTF.